This T cell receptor (beta chain) was found in a study of cytomegalovirus exposure and HLA in healthy donors. Study results and limitations: There were some V segments, including TRBV6-2 and TRBV6-3, excluded as indistinguishable. The likely origin of a cluster of highly shared sequence variants was a sequencing artifact. Later, an analysis found that common viral pathogens appeared to be linked with several of the most significant clusters. A few chains linked to CMV were shown in vitro to be specific for CMV antigens.

The CDR3 runs 13 residues. Germline values: CDR1 SNHLY, CDR2 FYNNEI. Trimming took off 4 bases at V and 1 base at J, with 7 bases between the two ends. With 60 Vbeta and 13 Jbeta primers, the PCR was carried out. Clones were sequenced by immunoSEQ multiplex PCR, and TCRdb holds only the in-frame ones, with some missing. The profile shows roughly 200,000 clones, around 80% of them singletons. As for this clone: Its antigen is not identified.

What was sequenced was PBMCs. This TCR was sampled from a man younger than 40 in good health and CMV-seronegative. The chain employs TRBV2 and TRBJ1-1; D gene unclear. The CDR3 protein is CASSARENTEAFF. In DNA, the CDR3 is TGTGCCAGCAGTGCCCGGGAGAACACTGAAGCTTTCTTT. The full variable domain, in which reference TRBV2 and TRBJ1-1 provide the parts outside the CDR3, is EPEVTQTPSHQVTQMGQEVILRCVPISNHLYFYWYRQILGQKVEFLVSFYNNEISEKSEIFDDQFSVERPDGSNFTLKIRSTKLEDSAMYFCASSARENTEAFFGQGTRLTVV.